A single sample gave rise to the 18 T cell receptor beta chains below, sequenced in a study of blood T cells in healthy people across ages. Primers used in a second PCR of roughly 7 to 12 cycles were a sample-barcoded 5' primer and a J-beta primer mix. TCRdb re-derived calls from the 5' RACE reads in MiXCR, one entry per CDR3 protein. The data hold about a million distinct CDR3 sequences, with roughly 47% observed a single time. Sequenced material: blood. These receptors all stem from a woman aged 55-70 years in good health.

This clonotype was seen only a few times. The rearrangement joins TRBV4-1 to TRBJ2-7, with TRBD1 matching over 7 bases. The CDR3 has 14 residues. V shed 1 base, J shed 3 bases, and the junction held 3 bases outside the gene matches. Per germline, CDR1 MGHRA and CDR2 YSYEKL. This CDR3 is CASSQVTGVYEQYF. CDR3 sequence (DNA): TGCGCCAGCAGCCAAGTTACAGGGGTCTACGAGCAGTACTTC.

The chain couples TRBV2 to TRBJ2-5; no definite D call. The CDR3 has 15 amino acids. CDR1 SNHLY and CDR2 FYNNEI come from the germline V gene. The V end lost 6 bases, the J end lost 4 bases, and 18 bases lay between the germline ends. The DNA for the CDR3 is TGTGCCAGCAGGGATGGACGCTTGGTCGGAGAGACCCAGTACTTC. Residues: CASRDGRLVGETQYF.

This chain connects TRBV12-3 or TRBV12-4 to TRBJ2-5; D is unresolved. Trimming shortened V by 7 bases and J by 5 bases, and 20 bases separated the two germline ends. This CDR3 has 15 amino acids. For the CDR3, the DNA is TGTGCCAGCACCTCATCGTGGGTAGCTGGGGAGACCCAGTACTTC. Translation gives CASTSSWVAGETQYF.

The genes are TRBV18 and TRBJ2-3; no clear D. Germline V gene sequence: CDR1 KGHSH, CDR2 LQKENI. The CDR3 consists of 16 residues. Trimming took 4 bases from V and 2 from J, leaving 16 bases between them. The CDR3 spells CASSLLAESLTDTQYF. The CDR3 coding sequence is TGTGCCAGCTCACTACTGGCGGAGAGCCTCACAGATACGCAGTATTTT.

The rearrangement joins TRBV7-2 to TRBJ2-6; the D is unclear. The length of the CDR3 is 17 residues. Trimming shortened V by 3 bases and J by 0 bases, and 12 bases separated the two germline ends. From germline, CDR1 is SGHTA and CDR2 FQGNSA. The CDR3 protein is CASSFQFLTSGANVLTF. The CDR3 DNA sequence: TGTGCCAGCAGCTTCCAGTTCCTGACCTCTGGGGCCAACGTCCTGACTTTC.

The CDR3 DNA is TGCGCCAGCAGCCAAGTGGGCTTGGGGACAGGGGGGTCAGATACGCAGTATTTT. It translates to CASSQVGLGTGGSDTQYF. The genes are TRBV4-3 and TRBJ2-3; 11 bases agree with TRBD1. The V gene end was trimmed by 1 base and the J gene end by 4 bases; junction bases not matched to a gene: 10. There are 18 residues in the CDR3. Per the germline V gene, CDR1 is LGHNA and CDR2 is YSLEER.

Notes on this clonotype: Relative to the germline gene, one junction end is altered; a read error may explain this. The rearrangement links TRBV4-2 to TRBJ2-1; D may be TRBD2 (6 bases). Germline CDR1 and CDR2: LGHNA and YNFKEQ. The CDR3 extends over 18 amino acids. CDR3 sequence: CASSHRDSQGGKYNGQFF. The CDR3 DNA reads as TGTGCCAGCAGCCACCGGGACTCCCAGGGAGGCAAATACAATGGGCAGTTCTTC.

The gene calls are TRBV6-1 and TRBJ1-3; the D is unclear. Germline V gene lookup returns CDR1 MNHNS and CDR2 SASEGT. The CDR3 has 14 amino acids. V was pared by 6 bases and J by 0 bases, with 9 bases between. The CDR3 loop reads CASRGPLSGNTIYF. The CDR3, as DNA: TGTGCCAGCAGAGGACCTCTCTCTGGAAACACCATATATTTT.

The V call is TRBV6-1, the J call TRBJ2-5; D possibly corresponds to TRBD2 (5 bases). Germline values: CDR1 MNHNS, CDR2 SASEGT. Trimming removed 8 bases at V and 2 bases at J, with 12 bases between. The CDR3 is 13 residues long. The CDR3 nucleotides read TGTGCCAGCGGCAAGCGGATACAAGAGACCCAGTACTTC. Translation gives CASGKRIQETQYF.

CDR3 region: CASSAQATGGLFF. The CDR3 nucleotides read TGTGCCAGCAGCGCTCAGGCCACAGGTGGTCTGTTTTTT. The V and J genes are TRBV7-2 and TRBJ1-4; perhaps TRBD1 as D (5 bases). CDR1 is SGHTA and CDR2 is FQGNSA in the germline V gene. V was clipped by 5 bases and J by 14 bases, with 18 bases between them. The CDR3 runs 13 residues.

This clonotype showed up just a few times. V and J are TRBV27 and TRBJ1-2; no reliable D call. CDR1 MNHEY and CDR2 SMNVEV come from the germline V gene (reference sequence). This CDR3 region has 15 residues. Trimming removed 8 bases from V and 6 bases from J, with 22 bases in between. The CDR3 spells CASGRIAENYHGYTF. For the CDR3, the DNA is TGTGCCAGCGGCAGGATCGCAGAAAACTATCATGGCTACACCTTC.

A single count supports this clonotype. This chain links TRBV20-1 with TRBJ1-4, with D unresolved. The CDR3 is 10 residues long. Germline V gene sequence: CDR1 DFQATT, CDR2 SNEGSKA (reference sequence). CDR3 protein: CSAGREKLFF. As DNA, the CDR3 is TGCAGCGCCGGCAGGGAAAAACTGTTTTTT.

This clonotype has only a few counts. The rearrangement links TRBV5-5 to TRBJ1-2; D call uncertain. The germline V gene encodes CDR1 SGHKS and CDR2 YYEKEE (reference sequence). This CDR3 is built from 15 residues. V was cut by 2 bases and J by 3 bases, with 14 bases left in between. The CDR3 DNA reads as TGTGCCAGCAGCTTTGGTCTCGGCAGTGACTATGGCTACACCTTC. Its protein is CASSFGLGSDYGYTF.

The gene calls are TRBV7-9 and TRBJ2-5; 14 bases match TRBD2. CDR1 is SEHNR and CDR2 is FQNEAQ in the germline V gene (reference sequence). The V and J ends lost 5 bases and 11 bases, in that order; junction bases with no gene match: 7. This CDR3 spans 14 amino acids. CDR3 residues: CASSLGTSGRGQYF. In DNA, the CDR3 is TGTGCCAGCAGCCTCGGGACTAGCGGGAGAGGGCAGTACTTC.

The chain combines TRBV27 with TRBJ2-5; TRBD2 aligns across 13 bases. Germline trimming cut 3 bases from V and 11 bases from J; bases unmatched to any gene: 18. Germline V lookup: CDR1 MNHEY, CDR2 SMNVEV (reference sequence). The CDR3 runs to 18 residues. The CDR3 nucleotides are TGTGCCAGCAGTTTTTTGTGGACTAGCGGGAGCCAGTACAATGAGCAGTACTTC. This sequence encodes CASSFLWTSGSQYNEQYF.

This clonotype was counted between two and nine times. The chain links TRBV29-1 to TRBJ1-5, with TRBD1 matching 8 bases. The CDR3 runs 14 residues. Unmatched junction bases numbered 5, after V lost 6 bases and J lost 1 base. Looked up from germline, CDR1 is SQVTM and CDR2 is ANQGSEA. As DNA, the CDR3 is TGCAGCGTCGCACAGGGGGGGAGCAATCAGCCCCAGCATTTT. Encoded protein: CSVAQGGSNQPQHF.

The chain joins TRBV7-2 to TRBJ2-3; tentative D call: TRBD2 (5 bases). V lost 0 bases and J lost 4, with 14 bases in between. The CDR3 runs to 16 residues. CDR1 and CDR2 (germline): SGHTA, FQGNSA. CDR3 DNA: TGTGCCAGCAGCTTAGCTGGTCGGGGTGGGGCAGATACGCAGTATTTT. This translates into CASSLAGRGGADTQYF. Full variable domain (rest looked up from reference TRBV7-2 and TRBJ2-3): GAGVSQSPSNKVTEKGKDVELRCDPISGHTALYWYRQSLGQGLEFLIYFQGNSAPDKSGLPSDRFSAERTGGSVSTLTIQRTQQEDSAVYLCASSLAGRGGADTQYFGPGTRLTVL.

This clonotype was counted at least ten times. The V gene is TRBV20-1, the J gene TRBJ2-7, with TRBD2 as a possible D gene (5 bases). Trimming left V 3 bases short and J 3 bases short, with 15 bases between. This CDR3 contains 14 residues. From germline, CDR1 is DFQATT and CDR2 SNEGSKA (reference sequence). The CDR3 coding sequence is TGCAGTGCTAGGGGATGGGAGCGTGACTACGAGCAGTACTTC. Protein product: CSARGWERDYEQYF.